The clone carrying this T cell receptor (beta chain) was detected ten times or more. Antigen specificity is unknown. TCRdb recomputed calls from the 5' RACE reads with MiXCR, one row per CDR3 protein. The table has 90,000 to 130,000 distinct CDR3 sequences, approximately 8.4% seen once. Trimming took off 2 bases at V and 3 bases at J, with 11 bases between the two ends. The germline CDR1 and CDR2 sequences are ENHRY and SYGVKD. This CDR3 has 14 amino acids. This specimen belongs to a study of T cells after yellow fever vaccination. General study points: Clones that expanded after primary vaccination mostly reappeared after the booster (around 96% CD4, approximately 85% CD8).

Sequencing used CD8+ T cells sorted from PBMCs, obtained 45 days after the yellow fever booster vaccination. The chain is built from TRBV10-3 and TRBJ2-7, with D tentatively TRBD2 (5 bases). The clonotype was recovered from a man aged 25-45 years who received the YFV17D yellow fever vaccine. This CDR3 reads CAISEGEKGYEQYF. DNA for the CDR3: TGTGCCATCAGTGAGGGGGAGAAAGGCTACGAGCAGTACTTC.